The 14 T cell receptor beta chains below come from one sample, sequenced in a study of T cell repertoires in cytomegalovirus infection. No cognate antigen is known for these TCRs. One entry per CDR3 protein, called by TCRdb with MiXCR from the reads. The sample has approximately 70,000 distinct CDR3 sequences, around 21% seen once. Sequencing used PBMCs, sequenced either directly or after in vitro stimulation (not recorded which). All receptors come from a human donor in good health (CMV status not recorded). Some clones in this sample may be carry-over from other donors' samples.

This clonotype was found a few times. The V and J genes are TRBV2 and TRBJ2-1; tentative D call: TRBD2 (6 bases). In germline, CDR1 is SNHLY, CDR2 FYNNEI. Trimming pared 7 bases from V and 5 bases from J, leaving 21 bases between. There are 16 residues in the CDR3. CDR3 amino acids: CASTAGERARHNEQFF. In DNA, the CDR3 is TGTGCCAGCACCGCCGGGGAGCGGGCCCGTCACAATGAGCAGTTCTTC. Full variable domain (outside the CDR3, taken from reference TRBV2 and TRBJ2-1): EPEVTQTPSHQVTQMGQEVILRCVPISNHLYFYWYRQILGQKVEFLVSFYNNEISEKSEIFDDQFSVERPDGSNFTLKIRSTKLEDSAMYFCASTAGERARHNEQFFGPGTRLTVL.

The rearrangement uses TRBV6-5 and TRBJ1-6, with unresolved D. The V and J ends lost 6 bases and 7 bases respectively, with 13 bases between them. Germline CDR1 is MNHEY and CDR2 is SVGAGI. CDR3 length: 14 residues. The CDR3 is CASRSRAGNSPLHF. CDR3 DNA: TGTGCCAGCAGGTCAAGGGCGGGAAATTCACCCCTCCACTTT.

This clonotype has ten or more counts. V gene TRBV7-2 combines with J gene TRBJ1-1; 9 bases line up with TRBD1. Germline trimming cut 0 bases from V and 1 base from J; bases unmatched to any gene: 6. The germline V gene encodes CDR1 SGHTA and CDR2 FQGNSA. The CDR3 extends over 17 amino acids. CDR3 sequence: CASSLAIGGQGNTEAFF. For the CDR3, the DNA is TGTGCCAGCAGCTTAGCAATTGGGGGACAGGGGAACACTGAAGCTTTCTTT. Complete variable domain (other parts from reference TRBV7-2 and TRBJ1-1): GAGVSQSPSNKVTEKGKDVELRCDPISGHTALYWYRQSLGQGLEFLIYFQGNSAPDKSGLPSDRFSAERTGGSVSTLTIQRTQQEDSAVYLCASSLAIGGQGNTEAFFGQGTRLTVV.

The genes are TRBV28 and TRBJ1-1; D possibly corresponds to TRBD1 (5 bases). This CDR3 spans 12 amino acids. The germline V gene encodes CDR1 MDHEN and CDR2 SYDVKM. The V and J ends lost 6 bases and 7 bases respectively, with 12 bases between them. The CDR3 DNA is TGTGCCAGCAGCATAAGGGACCGTGAAGCTTTCTTT. It specifies CASSIRDREAFF.

This clonotype was picked up many times. The genes are TRBV7-6 and TRBJ2-1; the match to TRBD2 covers 9 bases. In germline, CDR1 is SGHVS, CDR2 FNYEAQ. V gave up 0 bases and J gave up 7 bases; unmatched junction bases: 10. The CDR3 is 17 residues long. The CDR3 protein is CASSLALGGRAGNEQFF. The CDR3 DNA reads as TGTGCCAGCAGCTTAGCGCTGGGCGGGAGGGCCGGGAATGAGCAGTTCTTC.

This clonotype appeared a few times. The J gene is TRBJ1-2, the V gene TRBV4-3, with a possible D match to TRBD1 (6 bases). V lost 0 bases and J 5 bases, leaving 7 bases between the germline ends. This CDR3 spans 13 amino acids. From germline, CDR1 is LGHNA and CDR2 YSLEER. Written as DNA, the CDR3 is TGCGCCAGCAGCCAAGACAGGGGTTATGGCTACACCTTC. Amino acid sequence: CASSQDRGYGYTF.

This clonotype has a handful of counts. The rearrangement uses TRBV20-1 and TRBJ2-7; D unclear. Germline V gene data show CDR1 as DFQATT and CDR2 as SNEGSKA (reference sequence). Trimming took off 6 bases at V and 6 bases at J, with 9 bases between the two ends. The CDR3 sequence is 10 residues long. CDR3 loop: CSAGSSEQYF. The CDR3 coding sequence is TGCAGTGCGGGGTCCAGCGAGCAGTACTTC.

The CDR3 bases are TGTGCCAGCTCACCTTTGCAGGAGAACACTGAAGCTTTCTTT. This encodes CASSPLQENTEAFF. The J gene is TRBJ1-1, the V gene TRBV18; D not resolved. Germline loops: CDR1 KGHSH, CDR2 LQKENI. V was trimmed by 3 bases and J by 1 base, leaving 9 bases between them. The CDR3 loop spans 14 amino acids.

The chain employs TRBV28 and TRBJ2-5, with D possibly TRBD2 on 7 matching bases. V was clipped by 5 bases and J by 2 bases, with 12 bases between them. In germline, CDR1 is MDHEN, CDR2 SYDVKM. This CDR3 region has 14 residues. CDR3 residues: CASSGGAWQETQYF. CDR3 sequence (DNA): TGTGCCAGCAGTGGGGGGGCATGGCAAGAGACCCAGTACTTC.

The V and J genes are TRBV11-2 and TRBJ1-1; D remains unclear. Germline V gene lookup returns CDR1 SGHAT and CDR2 FQNNGV. Trimming shortened V by 6 bases and J by 3 bases, and 11 bases separated the two germline ends. CDR3 length: 13 amino acids. This CDR3 reads CASSRIEDTEAFF. The CDR3 DNA reads TGTGCCAGCAGTCGGATCGAGGACACTGAAGCTTTCTTT. Full variable domain (outside the CDR3, taken from reference TRBV11-2 and TRBJ1-1): EAGVAQSPRYKIIEKRQSVAFWCNPISGHATLYWYQQILGQGPKLLIQFQNNGVVDDSQLPKDRFSAERLKGVDSTLKIQPAKLEDSAVYLCASSRIEDTEAFFGQGTRLTVV.

This sequence joins TRBV28 and TRBJ2-1; the match to TRBD2 covers 12 bases. The length of the CDR3 is 15 residues. V lost 6 bases to trimming and J lost 8 bases; unmatched junction nucleotides: 8. The germline CDR1 and CDR2 sequences are MDHEN and SYDVKM. The CDR3 sequence: CASSQTSGSFHEQFF. The CDR3, as DNA: TGTGCCAGCAGCCAGACTAGCGGGAGTTTCCATGAGCAGTTCTTC.

V is TRBV6-2 or TRBV6-3 and J is TRBJ1-2, with D maybe TRBD1 (5 bases). V was cut by 9 bases and J by 3 bases, with 17 bases left in between. This CDR3 is built from 14 residues. Germline V gene data show CDR1 as MNHEY and CDR2 as SVGEGT. In DNA, the CDR3 is TGTGCCAGTGTTACAACGACAGACTACTATGGCTACACCTTC. Translated: CASVTTTDYYGYTF.

The chain uses TRBV15 and TRBJ2-1, with 9 bases that match TRBD2. Germline V gene lookup returns CDR1 LNHNV and CDR2 YYDKDF (reference sequence). This CDR3 is 15 amino acids long. The J segment lost 4 bases and the V segment lost 0 bases, leaving 1 base of the junction unmatched. CDR3 residues: CATSRDLAGYNEQFF. As DNA, the CDR3 is TGTGCCACCAGCAGAGACCTAGCGGGGTACAATGAGCAGTTCTTC. Using reference TRBV15 and TRBJ2-1 for the parts outside the CDR3, the full variable domain is DAMVIQNPRYQVTQFGKPVTLSCSQTLNHNVMYWYQQKSSQAPKLLFHYYDKDFNNEADTPDNFQSRRPNTSFCFLDIRSPGLGDTAMYLCATSRDLAGYNEQFFGPGTRLTVL.

About this clonotype: A read error may account for a junction end that differs from germline. The chain recombines TRBV5-1 with TRBJ2-1; D is possibly TRBD2 (5 bases). The germline gives CDR1 SGHRS, CDR2 YFSETQ. The CDR3 is made up of 16 amino acids. The CDR3 reads CACSLLAIGSYNEQFF. The DNA for the CDR3 is TGCGCCTGCAGCTTGTTAGCGATTGGCTCCTACAATGAGCAGTTCTTC.